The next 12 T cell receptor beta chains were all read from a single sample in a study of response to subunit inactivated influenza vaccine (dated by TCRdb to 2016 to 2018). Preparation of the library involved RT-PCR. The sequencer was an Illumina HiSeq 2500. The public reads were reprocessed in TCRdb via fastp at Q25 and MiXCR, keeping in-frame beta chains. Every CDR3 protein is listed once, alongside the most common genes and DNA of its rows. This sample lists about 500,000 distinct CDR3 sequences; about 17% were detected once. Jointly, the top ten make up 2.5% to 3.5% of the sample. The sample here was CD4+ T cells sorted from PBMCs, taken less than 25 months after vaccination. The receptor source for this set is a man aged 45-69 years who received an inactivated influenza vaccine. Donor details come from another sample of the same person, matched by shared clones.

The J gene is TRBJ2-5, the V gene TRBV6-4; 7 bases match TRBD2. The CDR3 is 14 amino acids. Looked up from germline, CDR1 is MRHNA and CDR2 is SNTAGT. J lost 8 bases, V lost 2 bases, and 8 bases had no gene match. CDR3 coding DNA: TGTGCCAGCAGTGACGGAACTAGCGCCCCTACCCAGTACTTC. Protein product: CASSDGTSAPTQYF.

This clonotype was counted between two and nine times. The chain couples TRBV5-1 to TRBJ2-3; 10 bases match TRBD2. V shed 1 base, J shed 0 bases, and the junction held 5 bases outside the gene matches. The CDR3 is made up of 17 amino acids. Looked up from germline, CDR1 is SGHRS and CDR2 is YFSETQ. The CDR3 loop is CASSLFSAGGSTDTQYF. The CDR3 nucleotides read TGCGCCAGCAGCTTGTTTTCAGCGGGGGGGAGCACAGATACGCAGTATTTT.

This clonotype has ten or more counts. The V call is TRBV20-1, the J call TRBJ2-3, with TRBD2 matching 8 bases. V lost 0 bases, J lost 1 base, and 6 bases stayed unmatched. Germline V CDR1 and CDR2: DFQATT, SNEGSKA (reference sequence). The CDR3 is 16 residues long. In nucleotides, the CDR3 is TGCAGTGCTAGAGACCCCAAGCGGGAGCGCACAGATACGCAGTATTTT. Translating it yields CSARDPKRERTDTQYF.

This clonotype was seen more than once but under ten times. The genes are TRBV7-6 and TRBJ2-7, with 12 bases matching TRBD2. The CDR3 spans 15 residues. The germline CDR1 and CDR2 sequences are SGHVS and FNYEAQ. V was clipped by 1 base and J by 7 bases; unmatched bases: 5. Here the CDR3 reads CASSLGTSGAIEQYF. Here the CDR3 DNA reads TGTGCCAGCAGCTTAGGGACTAGCGGGGCAATTGAGCAGTACTTC.

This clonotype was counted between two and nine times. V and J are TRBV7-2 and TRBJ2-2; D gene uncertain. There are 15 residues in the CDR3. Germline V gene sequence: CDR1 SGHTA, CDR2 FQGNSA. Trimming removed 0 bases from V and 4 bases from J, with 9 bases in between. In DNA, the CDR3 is TGTGCCAGCAGCTTAGCGCAAACGGTCACCGGGGAGCTGTTTTTT. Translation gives CASSLAQTVTGELFF.

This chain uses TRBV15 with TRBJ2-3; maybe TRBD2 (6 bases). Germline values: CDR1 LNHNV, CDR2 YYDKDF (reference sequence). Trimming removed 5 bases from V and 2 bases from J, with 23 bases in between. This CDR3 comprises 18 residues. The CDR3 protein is CATSDNLGPGLSTDTQYF. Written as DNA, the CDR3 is TGTGCCACCAGCGATAACCTAGGACCGGGACTTTCCACAGATACGCAGTATTTT.

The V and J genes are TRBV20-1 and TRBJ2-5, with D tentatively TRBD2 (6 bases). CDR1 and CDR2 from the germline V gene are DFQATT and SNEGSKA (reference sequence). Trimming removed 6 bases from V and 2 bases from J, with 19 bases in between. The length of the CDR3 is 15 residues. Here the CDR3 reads CSAGDFREVQETQYF. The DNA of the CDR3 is TGCAGTGCCGGGGACTTCCGTGAAGTGCAAGAGACCCAGTACTTC.

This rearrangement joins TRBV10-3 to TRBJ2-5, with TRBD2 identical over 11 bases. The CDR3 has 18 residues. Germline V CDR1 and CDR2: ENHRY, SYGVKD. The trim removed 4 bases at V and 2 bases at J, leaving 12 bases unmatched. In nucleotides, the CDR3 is TGTGCCATCAGTGGCATAGCGGGAGGGCCTCGACCTCAAGAGACCCAGTACTTC. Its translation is CAISGIAGGPRPQETQYF.

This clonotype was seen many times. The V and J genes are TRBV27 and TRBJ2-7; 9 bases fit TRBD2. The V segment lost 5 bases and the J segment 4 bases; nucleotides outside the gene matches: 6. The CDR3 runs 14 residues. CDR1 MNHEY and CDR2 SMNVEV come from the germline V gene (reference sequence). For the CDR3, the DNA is TGTGCCAGCAGTGTAACTAGCGGGTTTTACGAGCAGTACTTC. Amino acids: CASSVTSGFYEQYF.

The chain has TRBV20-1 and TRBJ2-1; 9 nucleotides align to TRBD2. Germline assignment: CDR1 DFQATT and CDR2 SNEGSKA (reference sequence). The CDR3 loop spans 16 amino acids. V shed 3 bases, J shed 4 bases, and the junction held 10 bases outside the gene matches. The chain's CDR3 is CSARVVAGGGYNEQFF. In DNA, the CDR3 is TGCAGTGCTAGGGTAGTCGCGGGAGGGGGGTACAATGAGCAGTTCTTC.

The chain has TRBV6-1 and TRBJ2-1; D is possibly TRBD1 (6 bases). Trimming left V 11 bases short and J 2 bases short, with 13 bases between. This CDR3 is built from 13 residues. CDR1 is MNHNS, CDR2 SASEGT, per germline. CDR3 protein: CAPRGAPYNEQFF. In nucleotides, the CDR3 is TGTGCCCCCAGGGGTGCCCCCTACAATGAGCAGTTCTTC.

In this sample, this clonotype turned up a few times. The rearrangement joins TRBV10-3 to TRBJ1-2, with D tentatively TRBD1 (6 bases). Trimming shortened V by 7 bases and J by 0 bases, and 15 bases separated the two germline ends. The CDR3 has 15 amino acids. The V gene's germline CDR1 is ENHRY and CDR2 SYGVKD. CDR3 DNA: TGTGCCATCAAAATAGGACAGAGTACTAACTATGGCTACACCTTC. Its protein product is CAIKIGQSTNYGYTF.